This T cell receptor (beta chain) was recovered during a study of shared clonotypes between healthy human individuals. Overall study context: Used for every donor were three CD4 naive, three CD4 memory, two CD8 naive and one CD8 memory plate.

It was CD45RO-negative cells, positively selected for CCR7, that made up naive CD8 cells, with terminally differentiated effector memory CD45RA+ cells excluded. Study observations and caveats: As a rule, naive subsets had a larger estimated richness than memory subsets.

This clone was recorded only once. Its antigen is not known. The CDR3 has 14 residues. CDR1 and CDR2 from the germline V gene are MGHRA and YSYEKL. V dropped 1 base and J dropped 8 bases, with 11 bases sitting between them. Assay used: immunoSEQ multiplex PCR; TCRdb lists only in-frame clones, some missing. The sample records 2 million to 2.5 million clones, roughly 94% being singletons. The sequence was collected from a man aged 18 to 29 in good health. The sequenced material came from naive CD8+ T cells sorted from blood. This rearrangement joins TRBV4-1 to TRBJ2-2; D is unresolved. The CDR3 DNA sequence: TGCGCCAGCAGCCAAGTTTTTGGGGTTGGGGAGCTGTTTTTT. It translates to CASSQVFGVGELFF.